This T cell receptor beta chain was recorded in a study of blood T cell repertoires in COVID-19. The overall study: Sources were T cells, B-cell-depleted T cells, or PBMCs; the material itself was cDNA or gDNA.

Assay: immunoSEQ multiplex PCR; the TCRdb copy retains only in-frame clones and omits some. The profile shows around 180,000 clones, roughly 86% of them singletons. This clone was counted only a few times. Trimming cost V 4 bases and J 6 bases, with 13 bases left between them. The CDR3 runs to 13 residues. Germline CDR1 reads SEHNR; CDR2 reads FQNEAQ (reference sequence). The chain recombines TRBV7-9 with TRBJ2-7, with TRBD2 as a possible D gene (6 bases). Sequenced sample: peripheral blood. This TCR was sampled from a woman aged 25 to 39 with active or convalescent COVID-19. In DNA, the CDR3 is TGTGCCAGCAGCTCCCCGTCGGGAGCCGAGCAGTACTTC. Amino acids: CASSSPSGAEQYF. The whole variable domain, remainder taken from reference TRBV7-9 and TRBJ2-7, is DTGVSQNPRHKITKRGQNVTFRCDPISEHNRLYWYRQTLGQGPEFLTYFQNEAQLEKSRLLSDRFSAERPKGSFSTLEIQRTEQGDSAMYLCASSSPSGAEQYFGPGTRLTVT.